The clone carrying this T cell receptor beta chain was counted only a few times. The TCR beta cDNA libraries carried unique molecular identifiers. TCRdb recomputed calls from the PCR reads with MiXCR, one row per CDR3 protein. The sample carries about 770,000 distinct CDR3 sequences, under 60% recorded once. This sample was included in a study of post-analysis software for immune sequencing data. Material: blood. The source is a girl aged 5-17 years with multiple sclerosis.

This chain's CDR3 is CASSFEGSGYTF. Here the CDR3 DNA reads TGTGCCAGCAGTTTCGAGGGTAGTGGCTACACCTTC. The chain combines TRBV6-6 with TRBJ1-2, with D unclear. Trimming pared 4 bases from V and 7 bases from J, leaving 10 bases between. The CDR3 consists of 12 residues. The germline CDR1 and CDR2 sequences are MNHNY and SVGAGI (reference sequence).